A selection of T cell receptor beta chains follows, all from one sample in a study of shared clonotypes between healthy human individuals. Data came from immunoSEQ multiplex PCR; TCRdb stores just in-frame clones and leaves some out. The sample yields 2 million to 2.5 million clones, approximately 94% seen once. The specimen sequenced was naive CD4+ T cells from PBMCs. The receptors shown here come from a man aged 18 to 29 in good health. Some clones in this sample may be carry-over from other donors' samples. Both conserved end residues are part of each CDR3. D genes are given only for firm matches. Size is stated for part of the rows, as once, few or many counts, or as a class when the clone is expanded.

TRBJ2-5 . . TRBV14 CASSQSRDQETQYF TGTGCCAGCAGCCAATCCAGAGATCAAGAGACCCAGTACTTC
TRBJ2-7 TRBD2 . TRBV19 CASRTSGGSPYEQYF TGTGCCAGCCGGACCAGCGGGGGTTCCCCCTACGAGCAGTACTTC
TRBJ2-7 TRBD2 . TRBV7-8 CASSVTSGGFTRYEQYF TGTGCCAGCAGCGTTACTAGCGGAGGCTTCACCCGTTACGAGCAGTACTTC
TRBJ2-5 . . TRBV7-6 CASSLGTGKETQYF TGTGCCAGCAGCTTAGGTACGGGGAAAGAGACCCAGTACTTC
TRBJ2-5 . . TRBV19 CASSRPSAQETQYF TGTGCCAGTAGTAGACCTAGCGCTCAAGAGACCCAGTACTTC
TRBJ2-7 . . TRBV20-1 CSARAQVEQYF TGCAGTGCTAGGGCACAGGTCGAGCAGTACTTC
TRBJ1-2 . . TRBV5-1 CASKRTPQGNYGYTF TGCGCCAGCAAGCGAACCCCACAGGGTAACTATGGCTACACCTTC
TRBJ1-5 . few TRBV7-9 CASSLGQNQPQHF TGTGCCAGCAGCTTAGGGCAAAATCAGCCCCAGCATTTT
TRBJ1-1 . . TRBV5-4 CASSLILNPTEAFF TGTGCCAGCAGCTTGATACTGAATCCCACTGAAGCTTTCTTT
TRBJ2-7 . once TRBV21-1 CASSGGWELYEQYF TGTGCCAGCAGCGGAGGGTGGGAATTATACGAGCAGTACTTC
TRBJ1-4 TRBD1 . TRBV18 CASSRKTGTEGKLFF TGTGCCAGCTCACGAAAGACCGGGACAGAGGGGAAACTGTTTTTT
TRBJ1-4 . once TRBV6-6 CASSFAGAEKLFF TGTGCCAGCAGTTTTGCCGGGGCTGAAAAACTGTTTTTT
TRBJ1-5 . . TRBV18 CASSPDGLDGNQPQHF TGTGCCAGCTCACCGGACGGGCTAGATGGCAATCAGCCCCAGCATTTT
TRBJ1-2 TRBD1 . TRBV6-5 CASSWAGTVGGYTF TGTGCCAGCAGTTGGGCCGGGACAGTCGGGGGCTACACCTTC
TRBJ1-3 . . TRBV4-1 CASSPFPGGGSGNTIYF TGCGCCAGCAGCCCCTTCCCGGGGGGAGGCTCTGGAAACACCATATATTTT
TRBJ2-7 TRBD1 . TRBV27 CASSSPWTGGYEQYF TGTGCCAGCAGTTCGCCATGGACAGGGGGCTACGAGCAGTACTTC
TRBJ1-1 . . TRBV10-3 CAISATSPPEAFF TGTGCCATCAGTGCCACCAGCCCACCCGAAGCTTTCTTT
TRBJ2-3 TRBD2 . TRBV6-5 CASSIAGGTDTQYF TGTGCCAGCAGTATAGCGGGAGGCACAGATACGCAGTATTTT
TRBJ1-2 TRBD1 . TRBV9 CASSVSYNRGYYGYTF TGTGCCAGCAGCGTTAGTTATAACAGGGGTTACTATGGCTACACCTTC
TRBJ2-1 TRBD1 . TRBV6-5 CASRIDRVNEQFF TGTGCCAGCAGGATCGACAGGGTCAATGAGCAGTTCTTC
TRBJ1-2 . once TRBV19 CASSTPGTLYGYTF TGTGCCAGTAGTACTCCCGGGACACTTTATGGCTACACCTTC
TRBJ2-5 TRBD2 . TRBV9 CASSPRIAGGGVGTQYF TGTGCCAGCAGCCCCCGAATAGCGGGAGGTGGGGTGGGGACCCAGTACTTC
TRBJ2-2 TRBD1 once TRBV4-3 CASSQATGETGELFF TGCGCCAGCAGCCAAGCTACAGGGGAAACCGGGGAGCTGTTTTTT
TRBJ2-2 TRBD2 . TRBV9 CASSVVGRTGELFF TGTGCCAGCAGCGTAGTCGGGAGGACCGGGGAGCTGTTTTTT
TRBJ2-3 TRBD1 . TRBV27 CASSNRGLSTDTQYF TGTGCCAGCAGTAACAGGGGCCTAAGCACAGATACGCAGTATTTT
TRBJ2-7 . once TRBV2 CASTLSGGQGYF TGTGCCAGCACCCTAAGTGGGGGTCAGGGGTACTTC
TRBJ2-2 . . TRBV5-1 CASSFHNELTGELFF TGCGCCAGCAGCTTTCACAATGAACTCACCGGGGAGCTGTTTTTT
TRBJ2-1 . . TRBV5-1 CASSADSGEQFF TGCGCCAGCAGCGCGGACTCGGGTGAGCAGTTCTTC
TRBJ2-3 . . TRBV27 CASRLGGRDTQYF TGTGCCAGCCGTCTCGGGGGCCGGGATACGCAGTATTTT
TRBJ1-5 . . TRBV11-2 CASSLQGDQPQHF TGTGCCAGCAGCTTACAGGGCGATCAGCCCCAGCATTTT
TRBJ2-6 . . TRBV27 CASSLLGPSGANVLTF TGTGCCAGCAGTTTATTAGGTCCCTCTGGGGCCAACGTCCTGACTTTC
TRBJ2-3 TRBD2 . TRBV5-1 CASSPSGTTDTQYF TGCGCCAGCAGCCCTAGCGGGACCACAGATACGCAGTATTTT
TRBJ1-1 . . TRBV5-1 CASSFDLLRVGTEAFF TGCGCCAGCAGTTTTGACTTACTTAGGGTAGGCACTGAAGCTTTCTTT
TRBJ2-5 TRBD1 once TRBV5-1 CASSLVGQGRETQYF TGCGCCAGCAGCTTGGTCGGACAGGGTAGGGAGACCCAGTACTTC
TRBJ2-3 . . TRBV10-3 CAISESRGGTDTQYF TGTGCCATCAGTGAGTCCAGGGGGGGGACAGATACGCAGTATTTT
TRBJ2-2 . . TRBV7-7 CASSLESGNTGELFF TGTGCCAGCAGCTTAGAATCTGGGAACACCGGGGAGCTGTTTTTT
TRBJ2-3 . . TRBV5-1 CASSFWERPSTDTQYF TGCGCCAGCAGCTTTTGGGAGAGACCTAGCACAGATACGCAGTATTTT
TRBJ2-2 . . TRBV30 CAWAWGVTGELFF TGTGCCTGGGCCTGGGGGGTCACCGGGGAGCTGTTTTTT
TRBJ2-7 TRBD2 once TRBV7-3 CASSLSSGGAYEQYF TGTGCCAGCAGCTTAAGTAGCGGGGGAGCCTACGAGCAGTACTTC
TRBJ2-3 . . TRBV7-9 CASSLVGGTDTQYF TGTGCCAGCAGCTTAGTCGGGGGCACAGATACGCAGTATTTT
TRBJ2-1 . . TRBV4-1 CASSQDLRQGHPYNEQFF TGCGCCAGCAGCCAAGATTTAAGGCAGGGCCATCCTTACAATGAGCAGTTCTTC
TRBJ1-3 . . TRBV4-1 CASSDRDTGGGPGNTIYF TGCGCCAGCAGCGACCGGGACACCGGGGGGGGACCTGGAAACACCATATATTTT
TRBJ1-4 . . TRBV5-1 CASRQDFARTNEKLFF TGCGCCAGCAGACAAGACTTTGCGAGAACTAATGAAAAACTGTTTTTT
TRBJ2-3 . . TRBV5-6 CASSTTGASTDTQYF TGTGCCAGCAGTACGACCGGGGCCAGCACAGATACGCAGTATTTT
TRBJ2-5 . . TRBV28 CASTGGQSQETQYF TGTGCCAGCACCGGGGGACAGAGCCAAGAGACCCAGTACTTC
TRBJ1-3 . once TRBV7-6 CASSSLPAVSGNTIYF TGTGCCAGCAGCAGCTTGCCTGCGGTCTCTGGAAACACCATATATTTT
TRBJ2-3 TRBD1 . TRBV7-2 CASSWTGVNTDTQYF TGTGCCAGCAGCTGGACAGGGGTCAACACAGATACGCAGTATTTT
TRBJ1-4 . few TRBV5-1 CASSSAANEKLFF TGCGCCAGCAGCTCGGCAGCGAATGAAAAACTGTTTTTT
TRBJ1-2 . . TRBV9 CASSPRGGWNYGYTF TGTGCCAGCAGCCCACGCGGGGGTTGGAACTATGGCTACACCTTC
TRBJ1-2 . . TRBV11-2 CASTSWRETGGYTF TGTGCCAGCACCTCGTGGAGAGAAACCGGTGGCTACACCTTC
TRBJ2-5 . . TRBV2 CAKGPKETQYF TGTGCCAAGGGACCTAAGGAGACCCAGTACTTC
TRBJ1-5 TRBD1 . TRBV19 CASRRPGTGNQPQHF TGTGCCAGTAGGAGACCCGGGACAGGGAACCAGCCCCAGCATTTT
TRBJ2-7 . . TRBV28 CASSLLAGGGEQYF TGTGCCAGCAGTTTACTGGCAGGGGGGGGCGAGCAGTACTTC
TRBJ1-1 . few TRBV29-1 CSDRDGAFF TGCAGCGACAGGGACGGAGCTTTCTTT
TRBJ2-5 TRBD2 once TRBV5-1 CASSLTSGGETQYF TGTGCCAGCAGCTTGACTAGCGGAGGGGAGACCCAGTACTTC
TRBJ1-2 . . TRBV28 CASSYRDERYF TGTGCCAGCAGTTACCGGGATGAACGATACTTC
TRBJ1-1 . . TRBV28 CASISGVTEAFF TGTGCCAGCATCTCGGGTGTGACTGAAGCTTTCTTT